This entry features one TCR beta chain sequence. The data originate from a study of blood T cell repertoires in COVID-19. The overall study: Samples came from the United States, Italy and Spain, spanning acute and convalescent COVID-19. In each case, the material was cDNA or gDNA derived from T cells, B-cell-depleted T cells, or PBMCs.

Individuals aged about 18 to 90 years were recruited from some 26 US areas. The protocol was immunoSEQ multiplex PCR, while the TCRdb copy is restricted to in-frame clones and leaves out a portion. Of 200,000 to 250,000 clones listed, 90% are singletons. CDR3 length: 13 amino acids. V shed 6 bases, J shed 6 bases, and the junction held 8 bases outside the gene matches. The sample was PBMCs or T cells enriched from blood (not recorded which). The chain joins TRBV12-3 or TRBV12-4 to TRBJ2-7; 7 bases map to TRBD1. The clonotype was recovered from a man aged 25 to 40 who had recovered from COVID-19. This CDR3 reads CASSTGTVSEQYF. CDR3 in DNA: TGTGCCAGCAGCACCGGGACAGTGAGCGAGCAGTACTTC.